There are a few counts of the clone carrying this TCR beta chain. TCRdb keeps only in-frame clones here, not all; method: immunoSEQ multiplex PCR. The sample has hundreds of thousands of clones; approximately 90% are singletons. This entry comes from a study of shared T cell receptors in the human thymus. This CDR3 spans 13 amino acids. CDR1 is SGHAT, CDR2 FQNNGV, per germline. V lost 1 base to trimming and J lost 5 bases; unmatched junction nucleotides: 0. This same sample was also taken into another study, of human thymus T cells.

Sequencing was done on a sample of thymocytes. The clonotype originates from a boy under three years old with a congenital heart defect. The chain has TRBV11-2 and TRBJ2-5, with 8 bases lining up with TRBD1. This CDR3 reads CASSLGQGETQYF. Here the CDR3 DNA reads TGTGCCAGCAGCTTAGGACAGGGGGAGACCCAGTACTTC.